Listed here are 6 T cell receptor beta chains from one sample, sequenced in a study of cytomegalovirus exposure and HLA in healthy donors. PCR amplification relied on 60 Vbeta primers (plus 13 Jbeta primers). The method was immunoSEQ multiplex PCR; TCRdb's version includes in-frame clones alone and lacks a portion of them. The table records under 200,000 clones, roughly 85% of them present only once. The sequencing sample was made of PBMCs. These receptors all stem from a woman between 18 and 29 years old in good health and CMV-seronegative.

This clone has more than one count but fewer than ten. V is TRBV6-1 and J is TRBJ1-5; 8 bases agree with TRBD1. The ends lost 7 bases at V and 6 bases at J; junction bases unmatched: 11. The CDR3 spans 15 residues. Germline V gene lookup returns CDR1 MNHNS and CDR2 SASEGT. The CDR3 is CASKGQGGMGQPQHF. In DNA, the CDR3 is TGTGCCAGCAAAGGACAGGGAGGGATGGGTCAGCCCCAGCATTTT.

The chain is built from TRBV7-9 and TRBJ2-7; TRBD2 matches at 7 bases. Trimming at V came to 5 bases and at J to 6 bases, leaving 13 bases not matched to a gene. Germline CDR1 is SEHNR and CDR2 is FQNEAQ (reference sequence). The CDR3 is made up of 15 amino acids. DNA of the CDR3: TGTGCCAGCAGCACCCCGCGCGGGAGCTTTCGCGAGCAGTACTTC. This gives the protein CASSTPRGSFREQYF.

The gene calls are TRBV6-5 and TRBJ2-7; D gene ambiguous. Trimming left V 0 bases short and J 0 bases short, with 12 bases between. Germline loops: CDR1 MNHEY, CDR2 SVGAGI. CDR3 size: 16 residues. In nucleotides, the CDR3 is TGTGCCAGCAGTTACTCCGCAGACTTTATCTCCTACGAGCAGTACGTC. Translation gives CASSYSADFISYEQYV.

The rearrangement links TRBV19 to TRBJ2-3, with 11 nucleotides matching TRBD2. V dropped 5 bases and J dropped 2; count of bases not matched to a gene: 6. This CDR3 spans 16 amino acids. Germline V lookup: CDR1 LNHDA, CDR2 SQIVND (reference sequence). CDR3 amino acids: CASSAGTSGHTDTQYF. CDR3 coding DNA: TGTGCCAGTAGTGCAGGGACTAGCGGTCACACAGATACGCAGTATTTT.

The chain links TRBV28 to TRBJ1-1; D possibly corresponds to TRBD1 (5 bases). CDR1 is MDHEN and CDR2 is SYDVKM in the germline V gene. The V gene lost 3 bases and the J gene lost 9 bases, with 17 bases spanning the gap. The CDR3 loop spans 14 amino acids. The CDR3 bases are TGTGCCAGCAGTTTGACGGATTCGGGGACTAAAGCTTTCTTT. It translates to CASSLTDSGTKAFF.

The chain employs TRBV28 and TRBJ2-7; 9 nucleotides line up with TRBD1. Unmatched junction bases numbered 10, after V lost 11 bases and J lost 5 bases. The CDR3 consists of 13 residues. The germline gives CDR1 MDHEN, CDR2 SYDVKM. The CDR3 is CAGFRDRVDEQYF. CDR3 bases: TGTGCCGGTTTCCGGGACAGGGTCGACGAGCAGTACTTC.